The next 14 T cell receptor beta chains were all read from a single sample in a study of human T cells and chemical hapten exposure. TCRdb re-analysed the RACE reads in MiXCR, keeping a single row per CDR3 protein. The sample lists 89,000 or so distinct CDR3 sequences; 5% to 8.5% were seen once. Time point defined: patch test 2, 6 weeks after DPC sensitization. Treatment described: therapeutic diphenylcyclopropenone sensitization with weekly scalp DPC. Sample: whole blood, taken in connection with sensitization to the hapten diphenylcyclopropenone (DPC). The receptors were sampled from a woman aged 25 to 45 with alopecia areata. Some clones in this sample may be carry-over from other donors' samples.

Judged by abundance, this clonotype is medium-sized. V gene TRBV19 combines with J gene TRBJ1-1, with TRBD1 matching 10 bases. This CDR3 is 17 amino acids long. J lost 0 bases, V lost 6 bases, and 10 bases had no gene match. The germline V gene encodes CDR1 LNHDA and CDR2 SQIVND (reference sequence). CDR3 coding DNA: TGTGCCAGTAGGCCTAGGGACAGGGGTGAATTGAACACTGAAGCTTTCTTT. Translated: CASRPRDRGELNTEAFF.

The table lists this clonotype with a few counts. The CDR3 DNA reads as TGTGCCAGCAGCTTGGGGTGGGCGGCTGGTACGCAGTATTTT. Its protein product is CASSLGWAAGTQYF. The chain carries TRBV5-6 and TRBJ2-3, with D unclear. V was clipped by 0 bases and J by 8 bases, with 13 bases between them. Germline V gene lookup returns CDR1 SGHDT and CDR2 YYEEEE. CDR3 length equals 14 residues.

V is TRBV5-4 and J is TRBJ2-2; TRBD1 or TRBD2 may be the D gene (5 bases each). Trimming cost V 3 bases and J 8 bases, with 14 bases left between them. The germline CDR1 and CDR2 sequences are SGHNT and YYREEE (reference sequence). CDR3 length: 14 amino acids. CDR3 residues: CASSSGTQTGELFF. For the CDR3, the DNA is TGTGCCAGCAGCTCCGGGACCCAGACAGGGGAGCTGTTTTTT. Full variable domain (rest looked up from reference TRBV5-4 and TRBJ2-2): ETGVTQSPTHLIKTRGQQVTLRCSSQSGHNTVSWYQQALGQGPQFIFQYYREEENGRGNFPPRFSGLQFPNYSSELNVNALELDDSALYLCASSSGTQTGELFFGEGSRLTVL.

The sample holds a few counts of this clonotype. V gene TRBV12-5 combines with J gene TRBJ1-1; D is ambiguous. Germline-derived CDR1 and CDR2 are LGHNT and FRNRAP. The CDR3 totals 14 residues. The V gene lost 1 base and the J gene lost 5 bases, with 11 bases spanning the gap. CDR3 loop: CASGLAGKTTEAFF. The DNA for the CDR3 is TGTGCTAGTGGTTTGGCAGGCAAGACAACTGAAGCTTTCTTT.

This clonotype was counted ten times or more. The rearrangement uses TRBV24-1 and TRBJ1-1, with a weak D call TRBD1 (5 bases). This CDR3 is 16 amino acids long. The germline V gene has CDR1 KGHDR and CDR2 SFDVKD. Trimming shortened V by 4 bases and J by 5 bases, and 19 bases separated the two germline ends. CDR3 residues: CATSESRQFMWTEAFF. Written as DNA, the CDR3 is TGTGCCACCAGTGAATCAAGACAGTTTATGTGGACTGAAGCTTTCTTT.

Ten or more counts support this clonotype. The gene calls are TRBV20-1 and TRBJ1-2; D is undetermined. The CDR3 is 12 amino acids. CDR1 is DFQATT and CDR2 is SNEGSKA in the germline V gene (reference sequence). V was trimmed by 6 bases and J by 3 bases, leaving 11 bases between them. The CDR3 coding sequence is TGCAGTGCACCTGGCTTGCACTATGGCTACACCTTC. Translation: CSAPGLHYGYTF.

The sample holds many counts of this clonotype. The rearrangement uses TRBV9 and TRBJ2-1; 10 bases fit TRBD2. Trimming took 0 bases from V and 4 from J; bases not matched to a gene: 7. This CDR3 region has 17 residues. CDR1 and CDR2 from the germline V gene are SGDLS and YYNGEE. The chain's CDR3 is CASSVGPSGGLYNEQFF. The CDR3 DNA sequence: TGTGCCAGCAGCGTAGGGCCTAGCGGGGGCTTATACAATGAGCAGTTCTTC.

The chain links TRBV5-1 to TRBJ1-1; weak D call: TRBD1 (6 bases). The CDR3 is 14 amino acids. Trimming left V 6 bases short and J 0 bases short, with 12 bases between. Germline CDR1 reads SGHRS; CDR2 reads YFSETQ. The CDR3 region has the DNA TGCGCCAGCAAGGCCGGGACAATGAACACTGAAGCTTTCTTT. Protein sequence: CASKAGTMNTEAFF.

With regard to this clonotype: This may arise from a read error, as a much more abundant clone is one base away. CDR3 loop: CSANYGADTQNF. For the CDR3, the DNA is TGCAGTGCTAATTACGGGGCAGATACGCAGAATTTT. This chain joins TRBV20-1 and TRBJ2-3; D may correspond to TRBD1 or TRBD2 (5 bases each). CDR1 is DFQATT, CDR2 SNEGSKA, per germline (reference sequence). The CDR3 length is 12 residues.

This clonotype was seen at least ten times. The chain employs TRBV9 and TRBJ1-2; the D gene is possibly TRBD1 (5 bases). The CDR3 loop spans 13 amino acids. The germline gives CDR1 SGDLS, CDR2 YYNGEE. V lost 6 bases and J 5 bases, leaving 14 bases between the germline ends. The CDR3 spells CASNGHTGYGYTF. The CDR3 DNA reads TGTGCCAGCAACGGACACACGGGGTATGGCTACACCTTC.

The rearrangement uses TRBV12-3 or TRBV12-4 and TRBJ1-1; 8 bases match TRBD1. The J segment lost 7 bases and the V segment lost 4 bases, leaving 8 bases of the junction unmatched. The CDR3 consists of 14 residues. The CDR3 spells CASSYRTGYNEAFF. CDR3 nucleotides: TGTGCCAGCAGTTACCGGACAGGGTACAATGAAGCTTTCTTT.

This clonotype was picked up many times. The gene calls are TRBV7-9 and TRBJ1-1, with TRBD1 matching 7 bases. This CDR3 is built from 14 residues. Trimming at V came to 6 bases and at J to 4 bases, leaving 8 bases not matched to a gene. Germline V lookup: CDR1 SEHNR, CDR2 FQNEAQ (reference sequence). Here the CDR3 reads CASRRGNRGTEAFF. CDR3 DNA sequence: TGTGCCAGCAGAAGAGGTAACAGGGGCACTGAAGCTTTCTTT.

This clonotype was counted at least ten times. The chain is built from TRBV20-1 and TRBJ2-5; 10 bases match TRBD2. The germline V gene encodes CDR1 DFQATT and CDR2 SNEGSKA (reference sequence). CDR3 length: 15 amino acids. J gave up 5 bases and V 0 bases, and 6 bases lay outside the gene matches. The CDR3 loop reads CSARDQSGGGETQYF. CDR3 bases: TGCAGTGCTAGAGATCAAAGCGGGGGGGGGGAGACCCAGTACTTC.

CDR3: CASSRTGNNQPQHF. CDR3 sequence (DNA): TGTGCCAGCAGTCGTACAGGAAACAATCAGCCCCAGCATTTT. V usage is TRBV7-3 and J usage is TRBJ1-5; possible D gene TRBD1, 5 bases. The germline V gene encodes CDR1 SGHTA and CDR2 FQGTGA. The CDR3 is 14 amino acids. The V gene lost 6 bases and the J gene lost 3 bases, with 12 bases spanning the gap.